The 31 T cell receptor beta chains reported below all come from one sample, sequenced in a study of T cell responses to AZD1222 COVID-19 vaccine. Assay used: immunoSEQ multiplex PCR; TCRdb lists only in-frame clones, some missing. The sample lists 100,000 or so clones, roughly 88% occurring once. The source material was peripheral blood, sampled on day 0 of AZD1222 vaccination. These receptors came from an adult in good health.

This chain links TRBV29-1 with TRBJ2-7; TRBD2 matches 8 bases. The CDR3 has 11 residues. The germline V gene has CDR1 SQVTM and CDR2 ANQGSEA. The V gene end was trimmed by 5 bases and the J gene end by 5 bases; junction bases not matched to a gene: 2. The CDR3 sequence: CSVKLADEQYF. In nucleotides, the CDR3 is TGCAGCGTTAAACTAGCGGACGAGCAGTACTTC.

This clone occurred a few times. The chain is built from TRBV9 and TRBJ1-2, with D unclear. Trimming removed 3 bases from V and 3 bases from J, with 15 bases in between. CDR1 SGDLS and CDR2 YYNGEE come from the germline V gene. The CDR3 is made up of 15 amino acids. CDR3 loop: CASSGPRRAHYGYTF. In DNA form, the CDR3 reads TGTGCCAGCAGCGGGCCCAGGAGGGCTCACTATGGCTACACCTTC.

The J gene is TRBJ1-6, the V gene TRBV28, with 7 nucleotides matching TRBD1. The CDR3 is 16 residues long. Germline loops: CDR1 MDHEN, CDR2 SYDVKM. Trimming cost V 6 bases and J 3 bases; bases outside gene matches: 8. This CDR3 reads CASSPAGQNYNSPLHF. The CDR3 coding sequence is TGTGCCAGCAGCCCTGCGGGACAGAACTATAATTCACCCCTCCACTTT. Looking up the rest from reference TRBV28 and TRBJ1-6 gives the full variable domain: DVKVTQSSRYLVKRTGEKVFLECVQDMDHENMFWYRQDPGLGLRLIYFSYDVKMKEKGDIPEGYSVSREKKERFSLILESASTNQTSMYLCASSPAGQNYNSPLHFGNGTRLTVT.

This chain connects TRBV28 to TRBJ1-1; 9 bases map to TRBD1. The CDR3 is 15 residues long. V gave up 6 bases and J gave up 5 bases; unmatched junction bases: 10. Germline-derived CDR1 and CDR2 are MDHEN and SYDVKM. The CDR3 bases are TGTGCCAGCAGGATACCACAGGGGGCAGGAACTGAAGCTTTCTTT. It is translated as CASRIPQGAGTEAFF.

This clone was seen a single time. The chain is built from TRBV11-1 and TRBJ2-2, with D perhaps being TRBD1 or TRBD2 (5 bases each). The germline V gene has CDR1 SGHAT and CDR2 FQDESV (reference sequence). The V gene lost 7 bases and the J gene lost 4 bases, with 16 bases spanning the gap. The CDR3 runs 15 residues. CDR3 in DNA: TGTGCCAGCACACTTGAGGGGTACAGCACCGGGGAGCTGTTTTTT. Translating gives CASTLEGYSTGELFF.

This chain links TRBV5-4 with TRBJ1-1, with D unresolved. CDR1 and CDR2 (germline): SGHNT, YYREEE (reference sequence). V lost 0 bases and J 1 base, leaving 7 bases between the germline ends. The CDR3 is 14 residues long. The CDR3 sequence is CASSLDRRNTEAFF. The CDR3 DNA sequence: TGTGCCAGCAGCTTGGATAGGAGGAACACTGAAGCTTTCTTT.

This clone came up a few times. CDR3 bases: TGTGCTAGTGGTTTGGTAATTCCTAGTGGCTACACCTTC. As protein: CASGLVIPSGYTF. The chain recombines TRBV12-5 with TRBJ1-2; D remains unclear. Germline V lookup: CDR1 LGHNT, CDR2 FRNRAP. The CDR3 runs to 13 residues. V was cut by 0 bases and J by 7 bases, with 9 bases left in between.

Only a few counts were recorded for this clone. The V call is TRBV30, the J call TRBJ1-2; maybe TRBD1 (5 bases). CDR1 and CDR2 from the germline V gene are GTSNPN and SVGIG (reference sequence). The ends were cut back, 2 bases at V and 2 bases at J, with 6 bases in the middle. There are 12 residues in the CDR3. CDR3 sequence (DNA): TGTGCCTGGAGTCGGGGGAACTATGGCTACACCTTC. Its protein is CAWSRGNYGYTF.

The chain joins TRBV18 to TRBJ1-1, with 7 positions matching TRBD1. With 0 bases clipped from V and 0 bases from J, the junction kept 7 bases outside the gene matches. The germline CDR1 and CDR2 sequences are KGHSH and LQKENI. This CDR3 region has 17 residues. CDR3 protein: CASSPPRTGKMNTEAFF. In nucleotides, the CDR3 is TGTGCCAGCTCACCACCGAGGACAGGAAAAATGAACACTGAAGCTTTCTTT. The whole variable domain, filled in from reference TRBV18 and TRBJ1-1, reads NAGVMQNPRHLVRRRGQEARLRCSPMKGHSHVYWYRQLPEEGLKFMVYLQKENIIDESGMPKERFSAEFPKEGPSILRIQQVVRGDSAAYFCASSPPRTGKMNTEAFFGQGTRLTVV.

The chain carries TRBV7-2 and TRBJ1-5, with D hard to call. Germline CDR1 and CDR2: SGHTA and FQGNSA. With 3 bases removed from V and 1 base from J, the gap between germline ends came to 7 bases. The CDR3 runs to 14 residues. CDR3 nucleotide sequence: TGTGCCAGCAGCTTCTTAGGGAGCAATCAGCCCCAGCATTTT. Translated, it gives CASSFLGSNQPQHF.

V gene TRBV6-5 combines with J gene TRBJ1-2; 11 bases agree with TRBD1. The germline gives CDR1 MNHEY, CDR2 SVGAGI. The length of the CDR3 is 15 residues. Trimming at V came to 5 bases and at J to 7 bases, leaving 9 bases not matched to a gene. This chain's CDR3 is CASSPRTGGAVGYTF. The CDR3 DNA reads as TGTGCCAGCAGTCCTCGGACAGGGGGCGCGGTTGGCTACACCTTC.

This clone was counted once. The chain recombines TRBV19 with TRBJ1-6; TRBD1 is a possible D gene (5 bases). Looked up from germline, CDR1 is LNHDA and CDR2 is SQIVND (reference sequence). V dropped 2 bases and J dropped 6 bases, with 11 bases sitting between them. This CDR3 comprises 15 residues. In nucleotides, the CDR3 is TGTGCCAGTAGTATATCTCCAGGGAGTAATTCACCCCTCCACTTT. Translation: CASSISPGSNSPLHF.

This clone was recorded once. This rearrangement joins TRBV7-2 to TRBJ2-7; a possible D gene is TRBD2 (6 bases). The germline V gene has CDR1 SGHTA and CDR2 FQGNSA. This CDR3 contains 15 residues. V lost 3 bases and J 2 bases, leaving 14 bases between the germline ends. The CDR3 nucleotides are TGTGCCAGCAGCTTTGGTTTAGCGGATACCTACGAGCAGTACTTC. Protein sequence: CASSFGLADTYEQYF.

The chain couples TRBV27 to TRBJ1-1; the D gene is possibly TRBD1 (5 bases). CDR1 MNHEY and CDR2 SMNVEV come from the germline V gene (reference sequence). The CDR3 is made up of 15 amino acids. With 0 bases removed from V and 6 bases from J, the gap between germline ends came to 14 bases. CDR3 nucleotide sequence: TGTGCCAGCAGTTTATCGGGCAGGGTCCCGTCTGAAGCTTTCTTT. Protein: CASSLSGRVPSEAFF.

This chain uses TRBV30 with TRBJ1-2; TRBD1 might be the D (6 bases). V was pared by 1 base and J by 4 bases, with 19 bases between. The CDR3 runs to 16 residues. Germline-derived CDR1 and CDR2 are GTSNPN and SVGIG (reference sequence). CDR3 loop: CAWSELDSRGGYGYTF. DNA of the CDR3: TGTGCCTGGAGTGAATTGGACAGTAGAGGTGGCTATGGCTACACCTTC.

The chain couples TRBV7-9 to TRBJ2-7; 10 nucleotides line up with TRBD2. Germline loops: CDR1 SEHNR, CDR2 FQNEAQ (reference sequence). This CDR3 contains 15 residues. The trim removed 4 bases at V and 4 bases at J, leaving 7 bases unmatched. CDR3 in DNA: TGTGCCAGCAGCTCCGGGACTAGCGCGGGATACGAGCAGTACTTC. Translation gives CASSSGTSAGYEQYF. Looking up the rest from reference TRBV7-9 and TRBJ2-7 gives the full variable domain: DTGVSQNPRHKITKRGQNVTFRCDPISEHNRLYWYRQTLGQGPEFLTYFQNEAQLEKSRLLSDRFSAERPKGSFSTLEIQRTEQGDSAMYLCASSSGTSAGYEQYFGPGTRLTVT.

This chain connects TRBV29-1 to TRBJ1-2, with a possible D match to TRBD1 (5 bases). Germline CDR1 and CDR2: SQVTM and ANQGSEA. V lost 8 bases and J 3 bases, leaving 10 bases between the germline ends. The CDR3 is 11 residues long. In DNA form, the CDR3 reads TGCAGCCTGGTGGGGGACTATGGCTACACCTTC. This gives the protein CSLVGDYGYTF.

The rearrangement uses TRBV29-1 and TRBJ1-1, with TRBD1 identical over 7 bases. The CDR3 consists of 14 residues. V lost 6 bases and J lost 5; bases outside the gene matches: 12. Germline CDR1 is SQVTM and CDR2 is ANQGSEA. The CDR3 sequence is CSVGGEGARTEAFF. In DNA, the CDR3 is TGCAGCGTGGGGGGCGAGGGGGCGAGGACTGAAGCTTTCTTT.

The rearrangement links TRBV5-4 to TRBJ1-1; the D is unclear. This CDR3 comprises 14 residues. Trimming pared 3 bases from V and 7 bases from J, leaving 16 bases between. In germline, CDR1 is SGHNT, CDR2 YYREEE (reference sequence). As DNA, the CDR3 is TGTGCCAGCAGCTCCCCAACCTCCGGGTTTGAAGCTTTCTTT. Residues: CASSSPTSGFEAFF.

The chain has TRBV3-1 (or the pseudogene TRBV3-2) and TRBJ1-2; the D gene is possibly TRBD1 (5 bases). Germline values: CDR1 LGHDT, CDR2 YNNKEL (reference sequence). The V gene lost 0 bases and the J gene lost 8 bases, with 16 bases spanning the gap. This CDR3 has 15 amino acids. CDR3 sequence reads: CASSQDGWGLRGYTF. The CDR3 DNA follows: TGTGCCAGCAGCCAAGATGGGTGGGGGTTAAGGGGCTACACCTTC.

Only a few counts were recorded for this clone. The J gene is TRBJ1-2, the V gene TRBV12-3 or TRBV12-4, with unresolved D. Trimming shortened V by 3 bases and J by 8 bases, and 10 bases separated the two germline ends. The CDR3 contains 12 residues. The CDR3 spells CASSLAAGGYTF. For the CDR3, the DNA is TGTGCCAGCAGTTTGGCAGCCGGGGGCTACACCTTC.

The chain joins TRBV28 to TRBJ2-1; 9 bases fit TRBD1. Germline V gene lookup returns CDR1 MDHEN and CDR2 SYDVKM. CDR3 length: 17 residues. V trimming: 6 bases; J trimming: 2 bases; junction bases outside the gene matches: 11. The CDR3 protein is CASSPIVRDRAYNEQFF. In DNA form, the CDR3 reads TGTGCCAGCAGCCCCATAGTCCGGGACAGGGCCTACAATGAGCAGTTCTTC.

J is TRBJ1-1 and V is TRBV6-6, with a weak D call TRBD1 (5 bases). The CDR3 contains 16 residues. V was shortened by 4 bases and J by 4 bases, with 19 bases between the two germline ends. Germline CDR1 reads MNHNY; CDR2 reads SVGAGI (reference sequence). The DNA for the CDR3 is TGTGCCAGCAGTTCCTCCAGGGTTCCTCTGGGCACTGAAGCTTTCTTT. Protein product: CASSSSRVPLGTEAFF.

The J gene is TRBJ2-1, the V gene TRBV25-1; D possibly matches TRBD1 or TRBD2 (5 bases each). This CDR3 spans 12 amino acids. V gave up 8 bases and J gave up 10 bases, with 15 bases separating them. CDR1 is MGHDK and CDR2 is SYGVNS in the germline V gene. The CDR3 coding sequence is TGTGCCAGCGGGGATTATTGGGGGGAGCAGTTCTTC. This encodes CASGDYWGEQFF.

The rearrangement joins TRBV6-5 to TRBJ2-5; weak D call: TRBD1 (6 bases). Germline values: CDR1 MNHEY, CDR2 SVGAGI. This CDR3 region has 14 residues. V lost 4 bases, J lost 5 bases, and 14 bases lay in between. Here the CDR3 reads CASSSSGVWETQYF. CDR3 in DNA: TGTGCCAGCAGTTCCTCAGGGGTATGGGAGACCCAGTACTTC.

The CDR3 DNA reads as TGTGCCAGCAGTGAACGATCCAGGGGTTCAGGGGGGAACTATGGCTACACCTTC. Protein: CASSERSRGSGGNYGYTF. The chain uses TRBV6-1 and TRBJ1-2, with TRBD1 matching 7 bases. This CDR3 contains 18 residues. The V gene end was trimmed by 2 bases and the J gene end by 2 bases; junction bases not matched to a gene: 14. CDR1 and CDR2 (germline): MNHNS, SASEGT.

The V and J genes are TRBV7-9 and TRBJ1-4, with 8 bases that match TRBD1. V lost 5 bases and J lost 7; bases outside the gene matches: 6. The CDR3 has 14 residues. CDR1 is SEHNR and CDR2 is FQNEAQ in the germline V gene (reference sequence). The CDR3 loop reads CASSPQGAGEKLFF. CDR3 nucleotide sequence: TGTGCCAGCAGCCCCCAGGGGGCGGGTGAAAAACTGTTTTTT.

The chain has TRBV29-1 and TRBJ1-1, with D unclear. V dropped 4 bases and J dropped 1 base, with 13 bases sitting between them. This CDR3 spans 14 amino acids. Germline CDR1 reads SQVTM; CDR2 reads ANQGSEA. The CDR3 DNA reads TGCAGCGTTGGATTTAACCCCGCGAACACTGAAGCTTTCTTT. This encodes CSVGFNPANTEAFF.

The rearrangement links TRBV27 to TRBJ1-4, with 10 bases identical to TRBD1. The CDR3 loop spans 15 amino acids. V gave up 4 bases and J gave up 6 bases; unmatched junction bases: 5. Germline values: CDR1 MNHEY, CDR2 SMNVEV (reference sequence). The CDR3 loop reads CASSSGTGVYEKLFF. CDR3 in DNA: TGTGCCAGCAGTTCCGGGACAGGGGTTTATGAAAAACTGTTTTTT.

This chain joins TRBV19 and TRBJ1-1; D gene ambiguous. The CDR3 spans 15 residues. CDR1 and CDR2 from the germline V gene are LNHDA and SQIVND (reference sequence). Trimming took off 0 bases at V and 1 base at J, with 9 bases between the two ends. The CDR3, as DNA: TGTGCCAGTAGTATAGATTGGCTACAGAACACTGAAGCTTTCTTT. It encodes CASSIDWLQNTEAFF.

The V and J genes are TRBV3-1 (or the pseudogene TRBV3-2) and TRBJ2-7; D is possibly TRBD1 (6 bases). The CDR3 consists of 15 residues. V was pared by 2 bases and J by 3 bases, with 14 bases between. The germline gives CDR1 LGHDT, CDR2 YNNKEL (reference sequence). CDR3 region: CASSQLGTRYYEQYF. CDR3 bases: TGTGCCAGCAGCCAATTAGGGACACGATACTACGAGCAGTACTTC.